This T cell receptor beta chain was profiled in a study of blood T cells in healthy people across ages. The study's findings and limits: TCR beta diversity tracked closely with naive T cell percentage.

Then a second PCR, running about 6 to 11 cycles, was carried out with a sample-barcoded 5' primer and a J-beta primer mix. TCRdb recomputed calls from the 5' RACE reads with MiXCR, one row per CDR3 protein. This sample has just over 1 million distinct CDR3 sequences, with 45% found just once. This clonotype has a handful of counts. Antigen specificity is unknown. Trimming cost V 6 bases and J 2 bases; bases outside gene matches: 12. This CDR3 is built from 17 residues. The germline V gene has CDR1 ENHRY and CDR2 SYGVKD. The sample taken for sequencing was blood. The chain is built from TRBV10-3 and TRBJ2-5, with TRBD1 matching over 10 bases. The receptor's source is a woman aged 60-75 years in good health. This CDR3 reads CAISAGTGVLRQETQYF. CDR3 in DNA: TGTGCCATCAGCGCCGGGACAGGGGTTCTAAGGCAAGAGACCCAGTACTTC.